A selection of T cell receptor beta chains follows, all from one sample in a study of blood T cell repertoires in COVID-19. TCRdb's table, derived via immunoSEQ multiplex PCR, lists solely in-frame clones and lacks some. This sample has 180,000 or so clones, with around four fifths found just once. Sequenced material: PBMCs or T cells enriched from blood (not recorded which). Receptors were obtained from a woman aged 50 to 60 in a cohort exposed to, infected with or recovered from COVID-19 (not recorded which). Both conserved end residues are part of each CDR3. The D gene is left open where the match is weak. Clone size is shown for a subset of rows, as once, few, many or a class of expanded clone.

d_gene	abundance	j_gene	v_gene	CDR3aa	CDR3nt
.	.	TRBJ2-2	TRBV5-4	CASSADTNTGELFF	TGTGCCAGCAGCGCTGACACGAACACCGGGGAGCTGTTTTTT
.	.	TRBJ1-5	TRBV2	CASSPQGNQPQHF	TGTGCCAGCAGTCCCCAGGGGAATCAGCCCCAGCATTTT
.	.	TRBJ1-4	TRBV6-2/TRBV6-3	CASSTGTQKLFF	TGTGCCAGCAGTACGGGGACACAAAAACTGTTTTTT
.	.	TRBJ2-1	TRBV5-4	CASSQDSNEQFF	TGTGCCAGCAGCCAAGACAGTAATGAGCAGTTCTTC
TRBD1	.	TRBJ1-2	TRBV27	CASSSTGTGLYGYTF	TGTGCCAGCAGTTCGACCGGGACAGGGTTGTACGGCTACACCTTC
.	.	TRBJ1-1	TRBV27	CASSWELNTEAFF	TGTGCCAGCAGCTGGGAGCTGAACACTGAAGCTTTCTTT
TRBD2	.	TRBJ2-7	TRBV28	CASSFPEGLPEEQYF	TGTGCCAGCAGTTTTCCGGAGGGACTACCCGAGGAGCAGTACTTC
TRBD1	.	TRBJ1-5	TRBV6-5	CASSDRVGGNQPQHF	TGTGCCAGCAGCGACAGGGTTGGTGGCAATCAGCCCCAGCATTTT
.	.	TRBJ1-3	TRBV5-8	CASNSWGQGNTIYF	TGTGCCAGCAACTCATGGGGGCAGGGAAACACCATATATTTT
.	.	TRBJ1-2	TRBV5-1	CASSLQGGGYTF	TGCGCCAGCAGCTTACAGGGTGGAGGCTACACCTTC
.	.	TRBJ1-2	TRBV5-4	CASSAVLRNYGYTF	TGTGCCAGCAGCGCCGTACTAAGAAACTATGGCTACACCTTC
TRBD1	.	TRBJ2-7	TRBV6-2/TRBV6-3	CASSGTGVHEQYF	TGTGCCAGCAGTGGGACAGGGGTTCACGAGCAGTACTTC
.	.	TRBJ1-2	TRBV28	CASSLLANYGYTF	TGTGCCAGCAGTTTACTTGCTAACTATGGCTACACCTTC
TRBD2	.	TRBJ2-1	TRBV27	CASSPEGRGTYNEQFF	TGTGCCAGCAGTCCCGAGGGGAGGGGTACCTACAATGAGCAGTTCTTC
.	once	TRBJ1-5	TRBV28	CASSSRTGMSNQPQHF	TGTGCCAGCAGTAGTCGGACCGGGATGAGCAATCAGCCCCAGCATTTT
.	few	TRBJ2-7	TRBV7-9	CASSSPSVEQYF	TGTGCCAGCAGCTCCCCTTCTGTCGAGCAGTACTTC
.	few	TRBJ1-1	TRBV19	CASKTGGTEAFF	TGTGCCAGTAAAACGGGTGGCACTGAAGCTTTCTTT
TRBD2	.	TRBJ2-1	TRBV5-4	CASSQAGGPINEQFF	TGTGCCAGCAGCCAAGCGGGAGGGCCGATCAATGAGCAGTTCTTC
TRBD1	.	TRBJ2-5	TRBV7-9	CASTKRTQGVSTNF	TGTGCCAGCACCAAACGGACGCAGGGGGTATCCACAAACTTC
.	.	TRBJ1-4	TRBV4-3	CASSQWTFEKLFF	TGCGCCAGCAGCCAGTGGACATTTGAAAAACTGTTTTTT
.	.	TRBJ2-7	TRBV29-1	CSVQESYEQYF	TGCAGCGTCCAGGAATCCTACGAGCAGTACTTC
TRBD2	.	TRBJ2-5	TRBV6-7	CASSYGTSGLQETQYF	TGTGCCAGCAGTTACGGGACTAGCGGACTTCAAGAGACCCAGTACTTC
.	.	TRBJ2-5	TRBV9	CASSGTVSETQYF	TGTGCCAGCAGCGGGACAGTTTCGGAGACCCAGTACTTC
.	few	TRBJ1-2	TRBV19	CASSQDTSPSQSRLPDGYTF	TGTGCCAGTAGTCAGGACACGAGCCCCAGTCAGTCCCGCTTACCTGATGGCTACACCTTC
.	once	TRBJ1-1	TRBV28	CASSEGNTEAFF	TGTGCCAGCAGTGAGGGAAACACTGAAGCTTTCTTT
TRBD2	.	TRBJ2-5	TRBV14	CASSPLAGDVETQYF	TGTGCCAGCAGCCCCCTAGCGGGAGATGTAGAGACCCAGTACTTC
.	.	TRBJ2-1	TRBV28	CASSIRQDSYNEQFF	TGTGCCAGCAGCATAAGACAGGACTCCTACAATGAGCAGTTCTTC
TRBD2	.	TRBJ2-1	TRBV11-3	CASSLSSGANEQFF	TGTGCCAGCAGCCTCTCTAGCGGGGCCAATGAGCAGTTCTTC
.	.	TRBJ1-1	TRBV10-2	CASRRGQGTEAFF	TGCGCCAGCCGCAGGGGCCAAGGCACTGAAGCTTTCTTT
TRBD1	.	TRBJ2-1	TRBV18	CASSPRTGYNEQFF	TGTGCCAGCTCACCTAGGACAGGTTACAATGAGCAGTTCTTC
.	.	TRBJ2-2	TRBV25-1	CASTTGTNTGELFF	TGTGCCAGCACGACAGGGACTAACACCGGGGAGCTGTTTTTT
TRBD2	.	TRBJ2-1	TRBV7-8	CASSLVLREISYNEQFF	TGTGCCAGCAGCTTAGTTCTGCGGGAGATTTCCTACAATGAGCAGTTCTTC
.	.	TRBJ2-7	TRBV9	CASSVDLNSYEQYF	TGTGCCAGCAGCGTGGACTTGAACTCCTACGAGCAGTACTTC
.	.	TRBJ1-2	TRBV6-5	CASRSQGRSGYTF	TGTGCCAGCAGGTCTCAGGGGCGGAGTGGCTACACCTTC
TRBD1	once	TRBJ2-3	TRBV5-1	CASSLGTGTDTQYF	TGCGCCAGCAGCCTCGGGACAGGCACAGATACGCAGTATTTT
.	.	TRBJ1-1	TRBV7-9	CASSLVVVEMNTEAFF	TGTGCCAGCAGCTTAGTTGTTGTTGAGATGAACACTGAAGCTTTCTTT
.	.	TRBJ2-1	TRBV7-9	CASVESSYNEQFF	TGTGCCTCCGTAGAGAGCTCCTACAATGAGCAGTTCTTC
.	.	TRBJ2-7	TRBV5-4	CASSFPAGSMPEQYF	TGTGCCAGCAGCTTCCCGGCAGGCTCTATGCCCGAGCAGTACTTC
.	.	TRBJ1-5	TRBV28	CASSLLSGLPNQPQHF	TGTGCCAGCAGTTTACTATCGGGTCTTCCCAATCAGCCCCAGCATTTT
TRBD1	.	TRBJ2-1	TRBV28	CASSFSRDRTYNEQFF	TGTGCCAGCAGTTTTTCCCGGGACAGGACTTACAATGAGCAGTTCTTC
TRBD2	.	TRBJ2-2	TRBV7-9	CASSLGLAGGYTGELFF	TGTGCCAGCAGCTTGGGACTAGCGGGAGGTTACACCGGGGAGCTGTTTTTT
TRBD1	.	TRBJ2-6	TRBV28	CASSFGTGVFGANVLTF	TGTGCCAGCAGTTTCGGGACAGGGGTATTTGGGGCCAACGTCCTGACTTTC
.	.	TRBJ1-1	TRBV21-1	CASSNRDKRNTEAFF	TGTGCCAGCAGCAACCGGGACAAAAGAAACACTGAAGCTTTCTTT
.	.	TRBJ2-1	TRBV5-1	CASSLVEGNEQFF	TGCGCCAGCAGCTTAGTGGAGGGTAATGAGCAGTTCTTC
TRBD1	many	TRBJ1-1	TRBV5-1	CASRGDSREANTEAFF	TGCGCCAGCAGAGGGGACAGCAGGGAGGCGAACACTGAAGCTTTCTTT
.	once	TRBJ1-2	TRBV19	CASSPRGTRYGYTF	TGTGCCAGTAGTCCACGCGGGACCCGCTATGGCTACACCTTC
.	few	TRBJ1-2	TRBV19	CASSMMDSNYGYTF	TGTGCCAGTAGTATGATGGATAGCAACTATGGCTACACCTTC
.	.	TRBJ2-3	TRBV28	CASKRTRTQYF	TGTGCCAGCAAACGGACTCGTACGCAGTATTTT
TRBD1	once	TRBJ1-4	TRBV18	CASSRDREEKLFF	TGTGCCAGCTCACGGGACAGGGAGGAAAAACTGTTTTTT
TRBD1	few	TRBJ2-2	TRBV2	CASSAGQGVWTGELFF	TGTGCCAGCAGTGCGGGACAGGGTGTTTGGACCGGGGAGCTGTTTTTT
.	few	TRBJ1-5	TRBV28	CASTFGGSNQPQHF	TGTGCCAGCACCTTTGGGGGGAGCAATCAGCCCCAGCATTTT
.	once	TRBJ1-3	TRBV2	CASTPEGGPGNTIYF	TGTGCCAGCACTCCTGAGGGGGGGCCTGGAAACACCATATATTTT
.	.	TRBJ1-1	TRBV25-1	CASSALGWEAFF	TGTGCCAGCAGTGCCCTAGGGTGGGAGGCTTTCTTT
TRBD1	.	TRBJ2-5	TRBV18	CASSPPRTGRETQYF	TGTGCCAGCTCACCACCGAGGACAGGGAGAGAGACCCAGTACTTC
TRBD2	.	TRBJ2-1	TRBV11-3	CASSLGTSATNEQFF	TGTGCCAGCAGCTTAGGGACTAGCGCGACCAATGAGCAGTTCTTC
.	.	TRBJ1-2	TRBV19	CASSIDPRKATWDYGYTF	TGTGCCAGTAGTATAGACCCCAGGAAGGCAACCTGGGACTATGGCTACACCTTC
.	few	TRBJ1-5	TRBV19	CASGANQPQHF	TGTGCCAGTGGGGCAAATCAGCCCCAGCATTTT
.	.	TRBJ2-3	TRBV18	CASSQLNTDTQYF	TGTGCCAGCTCACAACTAAACACAGATACGCAGTATTTT
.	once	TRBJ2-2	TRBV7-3	CASSLKLGLGENTGELFF	TGTGCCAGCAGCTTAAAGTTGGGTTTGGGAGAAAACACCGGGGAGCTGTTTTTT